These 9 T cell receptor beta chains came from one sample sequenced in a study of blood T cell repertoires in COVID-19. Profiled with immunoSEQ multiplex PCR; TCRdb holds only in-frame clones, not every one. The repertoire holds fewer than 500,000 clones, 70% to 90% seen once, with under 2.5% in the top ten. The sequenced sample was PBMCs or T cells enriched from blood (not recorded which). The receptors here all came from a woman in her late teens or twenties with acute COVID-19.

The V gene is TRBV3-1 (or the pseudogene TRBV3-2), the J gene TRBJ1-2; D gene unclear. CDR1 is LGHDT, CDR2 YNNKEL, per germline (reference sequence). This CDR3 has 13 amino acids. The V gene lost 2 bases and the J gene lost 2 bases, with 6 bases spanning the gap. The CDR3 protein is CASSQLRNYGYTF. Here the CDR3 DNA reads TGTGCCAGCAGCCAACTCAGGAACTATGGCTACACCTTC.

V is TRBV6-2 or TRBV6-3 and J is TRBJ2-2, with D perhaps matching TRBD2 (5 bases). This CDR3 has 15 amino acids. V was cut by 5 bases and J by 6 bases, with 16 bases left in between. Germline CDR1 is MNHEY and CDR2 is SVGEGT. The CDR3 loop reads CASSGAGEGAGELFF. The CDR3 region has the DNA TGTGCCAGCAGTGGCGCCGGTGAGGGTGCCGGGGAGCTGTTTTTT.

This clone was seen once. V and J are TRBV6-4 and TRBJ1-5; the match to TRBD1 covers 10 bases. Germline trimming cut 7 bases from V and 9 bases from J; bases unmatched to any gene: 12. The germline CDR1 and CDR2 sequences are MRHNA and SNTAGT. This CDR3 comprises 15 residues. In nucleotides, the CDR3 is TGTGCCAGCACAAGGGGGACAGGGGCATCTGGGCCCCAGCATTTT. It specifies CASTRGTGASGPQHF.

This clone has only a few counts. The CDR3 sequence: CASSMATGNEGYTF. The CDR3 DNA sequence: TGTGCCAGTAGTATGGCTACCGGGAATGAAGGCTACACCTTC. The rearrangement links TRBV19 to TRBJ1-2; D is unresolved. The CDR3 runs to 14 residues. Per the germline V gene, CDR1 is LNHDA and CDR2 is SQIVND (reference sequence). V was pared by 3 bases and J by 8 bases, with 16 bases between.

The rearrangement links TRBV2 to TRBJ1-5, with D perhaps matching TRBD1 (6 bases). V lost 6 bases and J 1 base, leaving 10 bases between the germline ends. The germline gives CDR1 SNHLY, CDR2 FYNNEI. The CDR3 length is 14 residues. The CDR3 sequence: CASSGTSSNQPQHF. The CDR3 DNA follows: TGTGCCAGCAGCGGGACATCGAGCAATCAGCCCCAGCATTTT.

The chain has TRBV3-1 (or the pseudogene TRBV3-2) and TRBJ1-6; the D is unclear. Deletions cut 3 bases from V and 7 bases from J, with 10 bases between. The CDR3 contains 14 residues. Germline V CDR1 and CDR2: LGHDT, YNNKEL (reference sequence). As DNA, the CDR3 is TGTGCCAGCAGCCAGGGAGTTTTGAATTCACCCCTCCACTTT. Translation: CASSQGVLNSPLHF.

CDR3 protein: CASSFMTGEQPQHF. CDR3 DNA: TGTGCCAGCAGTTTCATGACAGGGGAACAGCCCCAGCATTTT. The chain links TRBV27 to TRBJ1-5; 8 bases match TRBD1. The CDR3 sequence is 14 residues long. The germline V gene has CDR1 MNHEY and CDR2 SMNVEV (reference sequence). V was pared by 3 bases and J by 7 bases, with 5 bases of the junction left unmatched.

CDR3 nucleotides: TGTGCCAGCACTCAAGACAGGACGAATTCACCCCTCCACTTT. Its protein product is CASTQDRTNSPLHF. The V call is TRBV6-5, the J call TRBJ1-6; tentatively, D is TRBD1 (6 bases). Trimming shortened V by 7 bases and J by 7 bases, and 14 bases separated the two germline ends. CDR1 and CDR2 from the germline V gene are MNHEY and SVGAGI. There are 14 residues in the CDR3.

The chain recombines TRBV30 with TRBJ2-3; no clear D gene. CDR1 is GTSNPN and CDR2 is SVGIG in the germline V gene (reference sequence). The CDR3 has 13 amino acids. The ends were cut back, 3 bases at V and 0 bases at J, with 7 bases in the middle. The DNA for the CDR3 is TGTGCCTGGAGCGGAGCTAGCACAGATACGCAGTATTTT. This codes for CAWSGASTDTQYF.